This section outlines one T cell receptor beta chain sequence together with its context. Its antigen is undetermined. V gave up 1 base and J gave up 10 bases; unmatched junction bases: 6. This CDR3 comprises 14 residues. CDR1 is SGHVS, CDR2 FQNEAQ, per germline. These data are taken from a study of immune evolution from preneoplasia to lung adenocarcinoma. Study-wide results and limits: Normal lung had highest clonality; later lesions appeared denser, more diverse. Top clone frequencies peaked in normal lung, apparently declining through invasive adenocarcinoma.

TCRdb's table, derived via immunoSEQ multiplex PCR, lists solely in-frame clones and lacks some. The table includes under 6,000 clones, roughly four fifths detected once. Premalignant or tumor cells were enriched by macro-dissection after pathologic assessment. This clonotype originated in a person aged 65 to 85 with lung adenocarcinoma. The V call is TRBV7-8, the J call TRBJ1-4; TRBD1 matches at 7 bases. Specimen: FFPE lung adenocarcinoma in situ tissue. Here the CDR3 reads CASSLGDSRGKLFF. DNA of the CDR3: TGTGCCAGCAGCTTAGGGGACAGCCGGGGAAAACTGTTTTTT.